The present TCR beta chain was sequenced within a study of blood T cell repertoires in COVID-19. In the study overall: Sample material is recorded as cDNA or gDNA derived from T cells, B-cell-depleted T cells, or PBMCs.

TCRdb's copy holds only in-frame clones and misses some; the assay was immunoSEQ multiplex PCR. The table has some 150,000 clones, around nine tenths seen once. V was clipped by 5 bases and J by 8 bases, with 12 bases between them. The CDR3 spans 11 residues. The germline CDR1 and CDR2 sequences are DFQATT and SNEGSKA (reference sequence). Specimen: peripheral blood. This TCR derives from a man aged 65-85 years with acute or convalescent COVID-19. The rearrangement links TRBV20-1 to TRBJ1-2; maybe TRBD1 (6 bases). The CDR3 sequence is CSAPRGGGYTF. In nucleotides, the CDR3 is TGCAGTGCTCCCAGGGGTGGCGGCTACACCTTC.